This record looks at one T cell receptor beta chain sequence and its context. An immunoSEQ assay, version v3.0, was performed at survey level. The assay was immunoSEQ multiplex PCR, and TCRdb's table has in-frame clones only and misses some. The table shows about 34,000 clones, with roughly 94% occurring only once. This sample was included in a study of long-term antiretroviral therapy in people with HIV. Study details: First collections came about a decade before the 2015 immediate-ART recommendation.

Per the germline V gene, CDR1 is MNHNY and CDR2 is SVGAGI (reference sequence). The germline V and J ends were trimmed by 11 bases and 8 bases, with 10 bases remaining between them. The CDR3 consists of 10 residues. The sequenced sample was unsorted PBMCs, obtained about 5.1 years after starting antiretroviral therapy. The genes are TRBV6-6 and TRBJ2-1; maybe TRBD2 (6 bases). The sequence was collected from a woman aged 50 to 65 with HIV. CDR3 nucleotides: TGTGCCGGGGGGTTTCATGAGCAGTTCTTC. Translating gives CAGGFHEQFF.